This T cell receptor (beta chain) was observed in a study of blood T cell repertoires in COVID-19. Turning to the study itself: Acute-phase and convalescent COVID-19 samples originated in the United States, Italy and Spain.

Original handling: It was from reference gene primer amplification that nucleated cell counts were estimated. The table came from immunoSEQ multiplex PCR; TCRdb's copy has only in-frame clones and leaves some out. Clone size and the V and J calls come from that table; the DNA yielded D and trimming. Of 150,000 to 250,000 clones listed, 80% to 85% are singletons. Germline V gene data show CDR1 as MNHEY and CDR2 as SMNVEV (reference sequence). The CDR3 has 15 residues. The V gene lost 1 base and the J gene lost 10 bases, with 16 bases spanning the gap. Participant-reported clinical history was the basis for cohort assignment. Two negative PCRs, clearance, or symptom resolution characterized the recovered Cohort 3 donors.

Sequenced input: PBMCs or T cells enriched from blood (not recorded which). This TCR came from a man aged 40-55 years who had recovered from COVID-19. The J gene is TRBJ1-4, the V gene TRBV27; possible D gene TRBD1, 6 bases. Here the CDR3 DNA reads TGTGCCAGCAGTTTATTACGAGGGGGTTACGGAAAACTGTTTTTT. Its protein is CASSLLRGGYGKLFF. Filled out from reference TRBV27 and TRBJ1-4, the complete variable domain reads EAQVTQNPRYLITVTGKKLTVTCSQNMNHEYMSWYRQDPGLGLRQIYYSMNVEVTDKGDVPEGYKVSRKEKRNFPLILESPSPNQTSLYFCASSLLRGGYGKLFFGSGTQLSVL.